This TCR beta chain was sequenced for a study of blood T cells in healthy people across ages. Researchers isolated at least 6.5 million PBMCs per sample. Overall study results and limits: Per million T cells, TCR beta diversity dropped roughly linearly as age increased.

Alongside a J-beta primer mix, a sample-barcoded 5' primer served in a second PCR lasting roughly 6 to 11 cycles. MiXCR, run by TCRdb on the 5' RACE reads, gives a single entry per CDR3 protein. The sample records about 970,000 distinct CDR3 sequences, 51% being singletons. The CDR3 is 14 residues long. V dropped 5 bases and J dropped 5 bases, with 12 bases sitting between them. The germline gives CDR1 LGHNA, CDR2 YSLEER. In the case of this clonotype: Its specificity is unknown.

The V call is TRBV4-3, the J call TRBJ1-4; D is possibly TRBD1 (5 bases). Sequencing was carried out using blood. This receptor was taken from a woman aged 55-75 years in good health. The CDR3, as DNA: TGCGCCAGCAGCGAGACAGATTTGAATGAAAAACTGTTTTTT. The encoded protein is CASSETDLNEKLFF.